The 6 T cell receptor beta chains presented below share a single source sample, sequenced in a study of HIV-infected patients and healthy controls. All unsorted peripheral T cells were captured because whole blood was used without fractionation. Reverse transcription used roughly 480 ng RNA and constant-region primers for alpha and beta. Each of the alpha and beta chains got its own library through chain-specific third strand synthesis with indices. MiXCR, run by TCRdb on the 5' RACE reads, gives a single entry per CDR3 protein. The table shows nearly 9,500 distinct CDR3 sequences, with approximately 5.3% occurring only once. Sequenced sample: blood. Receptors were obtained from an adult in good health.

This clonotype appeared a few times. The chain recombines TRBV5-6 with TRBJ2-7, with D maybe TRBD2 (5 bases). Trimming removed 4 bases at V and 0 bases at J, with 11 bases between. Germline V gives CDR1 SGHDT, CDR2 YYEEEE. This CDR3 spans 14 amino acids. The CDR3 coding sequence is TGTGCCAGCAGCCCCGGACTGGCCTCCTACGAGCAGTACTTC. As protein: CASSPGLASYEQYF.

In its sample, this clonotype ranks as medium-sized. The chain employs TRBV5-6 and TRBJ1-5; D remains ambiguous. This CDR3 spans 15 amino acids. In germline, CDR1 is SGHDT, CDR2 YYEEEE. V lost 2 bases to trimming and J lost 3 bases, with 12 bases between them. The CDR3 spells CASSLLSGINQPQHF. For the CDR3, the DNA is TGTGCCAGCAGCTTATTGTCCGGAATCAATCAGCCCCAGCATTTT.

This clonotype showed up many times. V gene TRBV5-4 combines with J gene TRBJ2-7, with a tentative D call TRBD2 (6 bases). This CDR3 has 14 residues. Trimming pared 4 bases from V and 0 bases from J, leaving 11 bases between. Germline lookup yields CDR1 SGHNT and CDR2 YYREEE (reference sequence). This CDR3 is CASSPRGSSYEQYF. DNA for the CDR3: TGTGCCAGCAGCCCCCGGGGGAGCTCCTACGAGCAGTACTTC.

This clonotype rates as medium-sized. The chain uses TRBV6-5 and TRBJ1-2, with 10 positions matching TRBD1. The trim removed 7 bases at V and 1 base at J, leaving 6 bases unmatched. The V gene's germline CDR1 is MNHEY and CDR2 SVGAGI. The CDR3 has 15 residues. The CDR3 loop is CASKGQGSNNYGYTF. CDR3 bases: TGTGCCAGCAAGGGACAGGGGTCGAATAACTATGGCTACACCTTC.

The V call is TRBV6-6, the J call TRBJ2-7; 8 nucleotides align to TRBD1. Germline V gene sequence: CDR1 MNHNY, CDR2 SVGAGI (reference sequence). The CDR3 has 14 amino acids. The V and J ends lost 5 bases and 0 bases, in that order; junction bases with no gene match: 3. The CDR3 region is CASSGQGFSYEQYF. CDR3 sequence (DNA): TGTGCCAGCAGTGGACAGGGTTTCTCCTACGAGCAGTACTTC.

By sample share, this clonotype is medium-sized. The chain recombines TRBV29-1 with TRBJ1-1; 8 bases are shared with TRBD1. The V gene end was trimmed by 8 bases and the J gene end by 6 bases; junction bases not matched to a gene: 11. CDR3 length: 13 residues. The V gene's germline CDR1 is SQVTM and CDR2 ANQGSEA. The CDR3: CSFLGTGLAEAFF. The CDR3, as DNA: TGCAGCTTTCTCGGGACAGGATTGGCTGAAGCTTTCTTT.